The 12 T cell receptor beta chains in this list originate from one sample, sequenced in a study of T cell repertoires in cytomegalovirus infection. TCRdb processed the reads anew with MiXCR; each CDR3 protein has one entry. Of around 180,000 distinct CDR3 sequences listed, roughly a fifth are singletons. Sequencing was performed on PBMCs. These receptors all stem from a human donor in good health (CMV status not recorded). Some clones in this sample may be carry-over from other donors' samples.

Only a few counts were recorded for this clonotype. J is TRBJ2-7 and V is TRBV20-1; the D is unclear. Germline V gene sequence: CDR1 DFQATT, CDR2 SNEGSKA (reference sequence). V was trimmed by 6 bases and J by 6 bases, leaving 21 bases between them. This CDR3 is built from 14 residues. The CDR3 nucleotides are TGCAGTGCCGCTAAGTTGGGGATACCTATCGAGCAGTACTTC. Its protein is CSAAKLGIPIEQYF.

The chain is built from TRBV15 and TRBJ2-5; possibly TRBD1 for D (6 bases). With 3 bases removed from V and 4 bases from J, the gap between germline ends came to 12 bases. The CDR3 sequence is 14 residues long. Per germline, CDR1 LNHNV and CDR2 YYDKDF (reference sequence). CDR3 sequence reads: CATSRGQLRETQYF. The CDR3 coding sequence is TGTGCCACCAGCAGGGGACAACTGAGAGAGACCCAGTACTTC.

The chain has TRBV2 and TRBJ1-6, with 12 bases aligning to TRBD1. The germline V gene has CDR1 SNHLY and CDR2 FYNNEI. V lost 5 bases, J lost 9 bases, and 5 bases stayed unmatched. The CDR3 length is 15 residues. The CDR3 nucleotides are TGTGCCAGCAGTTTAGAGGGACAGGGGGCTTCACCCCTCCACTTT. It specifies CASSLEGQGASPLHF.

This clonotype was picked up a small number of times. V gene TRBV5-1 combines with J gene TRBJ2-7; the match to TRBD1 covers 12 bases. This CDR3 has 15 residues. The junction had 5 bases not matched to a gene; V was cut back by 3 bases and J by 4 bases. Germline assignment: CDR1 SGHRS and CDR2 YFSETQ. The CDR3 DNA reads TGCGCCAGCAGCTCGGGACAGGGGGCTGTATACGAGCAGTACTTC. Its translation: CASSSGQGAVYEQYF.

This clonotype was observed at least ten times. The chain combines TRBV15 with TRBJ1-2; TRBD1 matches 7 bases. Germline V gene sequence: CDR1 LNHNV, CDR2 YYDKDF (reference sequence). This CDR3 contains 13 residues. J gave up 3 bases and V 7 bases, and 5 bases lay outside the gene matches. The CDR3 DNA reads as TGTGCCACCACCGGACAGGCATACTATGGCTACACCTTC. This encodes CATTGQAYYGYTF.

The chain joins TRBV29-1 to TRBJ2-2; D not certain. CDR1 and CDR2 from the germline V gene are SQVTM and ANQGSEA. CDR3 size: 11 residues. The V and J ends lost 6 bases and 1 base respectively, with 3 bases between them. Here the CDR3 reads CSVGNTGELFF. The CDR3 nucleotides are TGCAGCGTGGGGAACACCGGGGAGCTGTTTTTT.

The chain is built from TRBV10-2 and TRBJ2-1; D is unresolved. CDR3 length: 14 amino acids. Looked up from germline, CDR1 is WSHSY and CDR2 is SAAADI. Trimming stripped 2 bases from V and 5 bases from J, with 10 bases between. CDR3 nucleotides: TGCGCCAGCAGTGAGGCCGGCCCCAACAATGAGCAGTTCTTC. Translation: CASSEAGPNNEQFF.

The gene calls are TRBV28 and TRBJ2-2; TRBD2 aligns across 11 bases. This CDR3 is built from 14 residues. The germline V gene encodes CDR1 MDHEN and CDR2 SYDVKM. Losses at the gene ends were 8 bases for V and 4 bases for J; bases not matched to a gene: 3. CDR3 coding DNA: TGTGCCAGCCAACTAGCGGGGGCCACCGGGGAGCTGTTTTTT. Residues: CASQLAGATGELFF. The whole variable domain, filled in from reference TRBV28 and TRBJ2-2, reads DVKVTQSSRYLVKRTGEKVFLECVQDMDHENMFWYRQDPGLGLRLIYFSYDVKMKEKGDIPEGYSVSREKKERFSLILESASTNQTSMYLCASQLAGATGELFFGEGSRLTVL.

There are a few counts of this clonotype. The CDR3 protein is CASSLVLGNEQFF. Here the CDR3 DNA reads TGCGCCAGCAGCTTGGTATTAGGTAATGAGCAGTTCTTC. The rearrangement uses TRBV5-1 and TRBJ2-1; D is unresolved. The CDR3 extends over 13 amino acids. V shed 0 bases and J shed 7 bases, with 8 bases lying between them. The germline CDR1 and CDR2 sequences are SGHRS and YFSETQ.

This clonotype was seen at least ten times. This chain connects TRBV11-2 to TRBJ1-1; D is unresolved. V lost 1 base, J lost 0 bases, and 12 bases lay in between. CDR1 and CDR2 (germline): SGHAT, FQNNGV. There are 16 residues in the CDR3. The DNA for the CDR3 is TGTGCCAGCAGCTTAGGAAGAACCGCCATGAACACTGAAGCTTTCTTT. Its translation: CASSLGRTAMNTEAFF.

CDR3 bases: TGTGCCAGCAGCTATCGGGGATGGAATTCACCCCTCCACTTT. Translated, it gives CASSYRGWNSPLHF. V and J are TRBV6-6 and TRBJ1-6, with D hard to call. CDR3 length: 14 amino acids. The V end lost 6 bases, the J end lost 7 bases, and 13 bases lay between the germline ends. Germline assignment: CDR1 MNHNY and CDR2 SVGAGI (reference sequence).

The rearrangement joins TRBV5-1 to TRBJ2-3, with 12 bases aligning to TRBD2. V lost 2 bases to trimming and J lost 2 bases; unmatched junction nucleotides: 12. Germline V lookup: CDR1 SGHRS, CDR2 YFSETQ. The CDR3 contains 19 residues. The CDR3 loop reads CASSLTSGGPLDLTDTQYF. The CDR3 nucleotides are TGCGCCAGCAGCTTAACTAGCGGGGGGCCCCTCGACCTCACAGATACGCAGTATTTT.